This entry describes one T cell receptor (beta chain). This sample was included in a study of blood T cell repertoires in COVID-19. Looking at the study overall: Acute-phase and convalescent COVID-19 samples originated in the United States, Italy and Spain. Nucleic acid was either cDNA or gDNA, and it came from T cells, B-cell-depleted T cells, or PBMCs.

Across about two dozen US areas, participants ranged in age from about 18 to 100 years. The study assigned cohorts using participant-reported clinical history. The ends lost 3 bases at V and 7 bases at J; junction bases unmatched: 6. The CDR3 has 13 residues. CDR1 and CDR2 from the germline V gene are SEHNR and FQNEAQ (reference sequence). Only in-frame clones appear in the TCRdb table, and some are missing; sequencing was by immunoSEQ multiplex PCR. The sample carries over 250,000 clones, roughly 80% recorded once. The gene calls are TRBV7-9 and TRBJ2-7; 7 bases match TRBD2. Sequencing was done on a sample of PBMCs or T cells enriched from blood (not recorded which). The origin of this receptor is a man between 25 and 39 years old with acute COVID-19. CDR3 bases: TGTGCCAGCAGCTTCGGGGGGACGAGTGAGCAGTACGTC. This sequence encodes CASSFGGTSEQYV.